What follows is one TCR beta chain and its context. Its antigen is as yet unknown. Germline V gene lookup returns CDR1 SGHTA and CDR2 FQGNSA. V was clipped by 4 bases and J by 6 bases; unmatched bases: 12. This CDR3 contains 17 residues. The sample comes from a study of CD8 T cells in ankylosing spondylitis. Findings and caveats of the study: Some of the motif variants had earlier been found in reactive arthritis patients' fluid and blood. Characteristic of ankylosing spondylitis blood, it appeared, was a TCR beta motif comprising several highly homologous variants.

Researchers built TCR beta libraries using quantitative 5'-RACE with molecular barcodes. In TCRdb, the 5' RACE reads were re-called with MiXCR into one record per CDR3 protein. The table records 200,000 to 250,000 distinct CDR3 sequences, more than 25% of them present only once. The sequenced material came from blood, either unsorted or a sorted T cell fraction (not recorded which). The TCR was taken from a male donor with ankylosing spondylitis or in good health (not recorded which). This rearrangement joins TRBV7-2 to TRBJ2-1; 10 bases line up with TRBD2. The CDR3 DNA reads TGTGCCAGCAGCTCACAGATCCCAGCGGGAGGGCCCAATGAGCAGTTCTTC. Translated: CASSSQIPAGGPNEQFF.